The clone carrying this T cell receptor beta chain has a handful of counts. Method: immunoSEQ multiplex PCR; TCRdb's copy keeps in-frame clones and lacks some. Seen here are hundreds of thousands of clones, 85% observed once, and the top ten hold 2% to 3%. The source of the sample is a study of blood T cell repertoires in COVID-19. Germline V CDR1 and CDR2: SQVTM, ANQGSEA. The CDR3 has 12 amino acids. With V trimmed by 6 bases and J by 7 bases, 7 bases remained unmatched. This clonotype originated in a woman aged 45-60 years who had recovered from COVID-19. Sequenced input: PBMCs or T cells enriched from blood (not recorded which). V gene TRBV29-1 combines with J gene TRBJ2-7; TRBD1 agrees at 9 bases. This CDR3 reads CSVADRGGEQYF. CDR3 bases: TGCAGCGTAGCGGACAGGGGCGGGGAGCAGTACTTC.